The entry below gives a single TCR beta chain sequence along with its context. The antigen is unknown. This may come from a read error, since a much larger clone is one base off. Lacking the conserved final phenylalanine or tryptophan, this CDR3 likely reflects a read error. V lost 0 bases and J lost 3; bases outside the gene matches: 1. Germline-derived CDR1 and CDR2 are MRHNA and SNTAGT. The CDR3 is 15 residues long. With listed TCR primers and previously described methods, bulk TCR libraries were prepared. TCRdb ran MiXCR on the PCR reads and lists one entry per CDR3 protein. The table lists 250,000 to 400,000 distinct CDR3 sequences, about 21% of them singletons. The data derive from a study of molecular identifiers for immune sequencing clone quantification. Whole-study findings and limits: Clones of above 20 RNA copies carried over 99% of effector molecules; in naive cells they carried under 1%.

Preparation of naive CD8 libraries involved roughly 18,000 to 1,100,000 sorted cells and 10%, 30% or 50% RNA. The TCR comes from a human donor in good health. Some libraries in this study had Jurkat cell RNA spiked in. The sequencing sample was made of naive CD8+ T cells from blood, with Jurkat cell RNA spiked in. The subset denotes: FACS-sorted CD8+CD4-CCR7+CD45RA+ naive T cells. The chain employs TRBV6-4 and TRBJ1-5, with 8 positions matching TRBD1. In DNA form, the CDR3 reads TGTGCCAGCAGTGACTCGACAGGGGACAATCAGCCCCAGCATTCT. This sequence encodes CASSDSTGDNQPQHS.